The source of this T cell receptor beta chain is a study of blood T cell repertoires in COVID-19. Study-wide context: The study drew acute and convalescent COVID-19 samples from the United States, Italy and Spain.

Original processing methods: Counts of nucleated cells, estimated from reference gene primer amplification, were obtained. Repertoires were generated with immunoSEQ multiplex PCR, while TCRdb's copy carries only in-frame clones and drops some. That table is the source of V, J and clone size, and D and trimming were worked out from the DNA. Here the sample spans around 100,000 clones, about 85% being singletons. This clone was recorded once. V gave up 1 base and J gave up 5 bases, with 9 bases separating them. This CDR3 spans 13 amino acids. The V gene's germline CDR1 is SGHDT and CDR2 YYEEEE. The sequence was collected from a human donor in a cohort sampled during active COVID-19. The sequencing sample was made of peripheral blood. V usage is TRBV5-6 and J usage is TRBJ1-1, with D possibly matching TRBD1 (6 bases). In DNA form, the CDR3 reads TGTGCCAGCAGCTTGTACACAGGGACTGAAGCTTTCTTT. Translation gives CASSLYTGTEAFF.